This entry lists 16 T cell receptor beta chains sequenced from one sample in a study of cytomegalovirus exposure and HLA in healthy donors (dated 2017 in TCRdb). The method behind the library was the immunoSEQ multiplex PCR assay. Entries here come from immuneACCESS through TCRdb and include only in-frame sequences with V and J called. Some clones fail to appear in such tables; in the studies checked, an unresolved V gene covers under half of the shortfall, and the cause of the remainder is unknown. This sample gives about 56,000 clones in total; approximately 93% of them show up just once. The ten largest clones represent under 2% of the sample. Sequenced: PBMCs. The receptors were sampled from a young woman in good health and CMV-seropositive.

V usage is TRBV19 and J usage is TRBJ1-2; D not certain. The germline V gene encodes CDR1 LNHDA and CDR2 SQIVND (reference sequence). This CDR3 contains 14 residues. Trimming stripped 3 bases from V and 7 bases from J, with 15 bases between. As DNA, the CDR3 is TGTGCCAGTAGTATGCCCCTCACAGCGGGTGGCTACACCTTC. This gives the protein CASSMPLTAGGYTF.

The chain joins TRBV7-9 to TRBJ2-7; 8 bases match TRBD1. With V trimmed by 4 bases and J by 0 bases, 5 bases remained unmatched. The germline V gene encodes CDR1 SEHNR and CDR2 FQNEAQ (reference sequence). The CDR3 has 15 amino acids. In DNA form, the CDR3 reads TGTGCCAGCAGCTACCGGGACAGGAGCTCCTACGAGCAGTACTTC. This codes for CASSYRDRSSYEQYF.

The J gene is TRBJ2-1, the V gene TRBV9; D might be TRBD2 (5 bases). Germline loops: CDR1 SGDLS, CDR2 YYNGEE. CDR3 length: 13 residues. V lost 4 bases to trimming and J lost 3 bases, with 8 bases between them. The DNA of the CDR3 is TGTGCCAGCAGCCCCCGGGACTACAATGAGCAGTTCTTC. Its translation is CASSPRDYNEQFF.

V and J are TRBV7-9 and TRBJ2-5, with no clear D. CDR1 is SEHNR, CDR2 FQNEAQ, per germline (reference sequence). CDR3 size: 18 residues. Trimming left V 2 bases short and J 5 bases short, with 24 bases between. The CDR3 DNA follows: TGTGCCAGCAGCTTATACCAGGTGAGTAGATCAGTGACGGAGACCCAGTACTTC. Translating gives CASSLYQVSRSVTETQYF.

This chain joins TRBV19 and TRBJ2-1, with 8 bases aligning to TRBD1. From germline, CDR1 is LNHDA and CDR2 SQIVND (reference sequence). J was trimmed by 2 bases and V by 3 bases; bases with no gene match: 3. This CDR3 has 15 amino acids. This chain's CDR3 is CASSISGGTYNEQFF. Here the CDR3 DNA reads TGTGCCAGTAGTATCTCAGGGGGCACCTACAATGAGCAGTTCTTC.

The chain recombines TRBV28 with TRBJ2-2, with 7 bases aligning to TRBD2. Unmatched junction bases numbered 11, after V lost 7 bases and J lost 0 bases. CDR1 and CDR2 (germline): MDHEN, SYDVKM. This CDR3 region has 17 residues. Here the CDR3 reads CASNLPGLAANTGELFF. The CDR3 DNA is TGTGCCAGCAACCTTCCAGGGCTAGCGGCGAACACCGGGGAGCTGTTTTTT.

The gene calls are TRBV6-5 and TRBJ2-7, with a tentative D call TRBD1 (6 bases). Germline loops: CDR1 MNHEY, CDR2 SVGAGI. The CDR3 contains 15 residues. V lost 6 bases and J lost 3, with 18 bases in between. DNA for the CDR3: TGTGCCAGCAGCCCCAGGGGTCCATCGGGCTACGAGCAGTACTTC. Protein sequence: CASSPRGPSGYEQYF.

This chain links TRBV4-1 with TRBJ2-1; possible D gene TRBD1, 6 bases. The ends were cut back, 2 bases at V and 6 bases at J, with 14 bases in the middle. Germline V gives CDR1 MGHRA, CDR2 YSYEKL. The CDR3 contains 15 residues. CDR3 sequence reads: CASSQPRTASNEQFF. CDR3 bases: TGCGCCAGCAGCCAACCCCGGACAGCCTCCAATGAGCAGTTCTTC.

The chain has TRBV7-2 and TRBJ2-3; 7 bases match TRBD1. J gave up 0 bases and V 4 bases, and 7 bases lay outside the gene matches. Germline CDR1 reads SGHTA; CDR2 reads FQGNSA. The CDR3 is made up of 16 amino acids. The chain's CDR3 is CASSSRTGLSTDTQYF. CDR3 sequence (DNA): TGTGCCAGCAGCTCAAGGACAGGCTTAAGCACAGATACGCAGTATTTT.

The chain has TRBV27 and TRBJ2-4; TRBD1 agrees at 8 bases. The CDR3 contains 15 residues. Germline V lookup: CDR1 MNHEY, CDR2 SMNVEV (reference sequence). J was trimmed by 9 bases and V by 6 bases; bases with no gene match: 13. The DNA of the CDR3 is TGTGCCAGCAGCCCCGTTGGACAGGGTAATAGCATTCAGTACTTC. This translates into CASSPVGQGNSIQYF.

The genes are TRBV6-4 and TRBJ1-6, with 8 positions matching TRBD1. CDR3 length: 15 residues. From germline, CDR1 is MRHNA and CDR2 SNTAGT. Trimming removed 0 bases from V and 9 bases from J; junction bases left unmatched: 4. CDR3 nucleotide sequence: TGTGCCAGCAGTGACTCGGGCAGGGGGCTTTCACCCCTCCACTTT. As protein: CASSDSGRGLSPLHF.

The chain couples TRBV6-1 to TRBJ1-2, with 7 bases lining up with TRBD1. Germline trimming cut 6 bases from V and 5 bases from J; bases unmatched to any gene: 12. The CDR3 loop spans 15 amino acids. The V gene's germline CDR1 is MNHNS and CDR2 SASEGT. The CDR3 DNA reads as TGTGCCAGCAGGCCGATAGGGGGCTCGGTATATGGCTACACCTTC. Its translation is CASRPIGGSVYGYTF.

The chain carries TRBV19 and TRBJ1-1; 10 nucleotides align to TRBD1. The junction had 12 bases not matched to a gene; V was cut back by 5 bases and J by 3 bases. CDR3 length equals 17 residues. CDR1 is LNHDA, CDR2 SQIVND, per germline (reference sequence). The CDR3 sequence: CASSRQGAVLVYTEAFF. CDR3 coding DNA: TGTGCCAGTAGTCGACAGGGGGCGGTCTTAGTATACACTGAAGCTTTCTTT.

The table lists this clone with a count of one. V and J are TRBV4-3 and TRBJ1-2; TRBD1 agrees at 8 bases. CDR3 size: 16 residues. The junction had 4 bases not matched to a gene; V was cut back by 1 base and J by 0 bases. Looked up from germline, CDR1 is LGHNA and CDR2 is YSLEER. As DNA, the CDR3 is TGCGCCAGCAGCCAAGCCGGACAGGGAGCTAACTATGGCTACACCTTC. As protein: CASSQAGQGANYGYTF.

V is TRBV29-1 and J is TRBJ2-2; tentative D call: TRBD1 (5 bases). CDR3 size: 14 residues. Trimming stripped 3 bases from V and 1 base from J, with 9 bases between. Germline CDR1 and CDR2: SQVTM and ANQGSEA. CDR3 in amino acids: CSVEGDRNTGELFF. As DNA, the CDR3 is TGCAGCGTTGAGGGTGACAGGAACACCGGGGAGCTGTTTTTT.

The chain carries TRBV11-2 and TRBJ2-7; 8 positions agree with TRBD1. Germline lookup yields CDR1 SGHAT and CDR2 FQNNGV. CDR3 length: 15 amino acids. J was trimmed by 2 bases and V by 4 bases; bases with no gene match: 7. In DNA, the CDR3 is TGTGCCAGCAGCTCCCGGGACAGGAGAGCCTACGAGCAGTACTTC. Amino acid sequence: CASSSRDRRAYEQYF. Filled out from reference TRBV11-2 and TRBJ2-7, the complete variable domain reads EAGVAQSPRYKIIEKRQSVAFWCNPISGHATLYWYQQILGQGPKLLIQFQNNGVVDDSQLPKDRFSAERLKGVDSTLKIQPAKLEDSAVYLCASSSRDRRAYEQYFGPGTRLTVT.